A single sample is the source of the 7 T cell receptor beta chains below, sequenced in a study of control samples from healthy donors and cancer patients (dated by TCRdb to the early 2020s). Library preparation was by the immunoSEQ multiplex PCR assay. The clones in this table, taken by TCRdb from immuneACCESS, are in-frame only. Not every clone is retained; where verified, under half of the shortfall comes from an unresolved V gene, and the cause of the rest is unknown. A total of 95,000 to 120,000 clones appear in this sample, almost 85% of them only once. Roughly 6.5% of the sample lies in the top ten. The sequenced sample consisted of blood. These receptors were obtained from a man between 18 and 35 years old in good health.

The chain carries TRBV19 and TRBJ2-3; 9 positions match TRBD1. Germline V lookup: CDR1 LNHDA, CDR2 SQIVND (reference sequence). Unmatched junction bases numbered 4, after V lost 6 bases and J lost 3 bases. The CDR3 is 14 amino acids. The CDR3 protein is CASSLDRGTDTQYF. CDR3 nucleotides: TGTGCCAGTAGCTTGGACAGGGGAACAGATACGCAGTATTTT.

A single count supports this clone. The chain combines TRBV11-3 with TRBJ2-3; D is possibly TRBD1 (6 bases). This CDR3 is 15 amino acids long. Looked up from germline, CDR1 is SGHNT and CDR2 is YENEEA. V lost 0 bases, J lost 0 bases, and 7 bases lay in between. The CDR3 nucleotides read TGTGCCAGCAGCTTAGAGGGGGCTAGCACAGATACGCAGTATTTT. It specifies CASSLEGASTDTQYF.

V is TRBV7-9 and J is TRBJ2-3; either TRBD1 or TRBD2 may fit D (6 bases each). The germline V gene encodes CDR1 SEHNR and CDR2 FQNEAQ (reference sequence). Trimming stripped 5 bases from V and 0 bases from J, with 15 bases between. The CDR3 runs to 16 residues. The CDR3 sequence: CASSPDEGGSTDTQYF. DNA of the CDR3: TGTGCCAGCAGCCCTGACGAGGGGGGAAGCACAGATACGCAGTATTTT.

This clone has more than one count but fewer than ten. This chain links TRBV6-5 with TRBJ1-4; the D gene is possibly TRBD1 (5 bases). The CDR3 runs to 14 residues. Deletions cut 7 bases from V and 3 bases from J, with 12 bases between. Germline-derived CDR1 and CDR2 are MNHEY and SVGAGI. CDR3 coding DNA: TGTGCCAGCAACGGAGGGGAGGCTAATGAAAAACTGTTTTTT. Its protein product is CASNGGEANEKLFF.

This chain uses TRBV30 with TRBJ2-2, with 7 bases identical to TRBD2. Germline V gene lookup returns CDR1 GTSNPN and CDR2 SVGIG (reference sequence). V was pared by 3 bases and J by 2 bases, with 6 bases of the junction left unmatched. CDR3 size: 15 residues. The CDR3, as DNA: TGTGCCTGGAGGATGGGAGGGGCTAACACCGGGGAGCTGTTTTTT. As protein: CAWRMGGANTGELFF.

The chain has TRBV2 and TRBJ2-7, with 7 bases matching TRBD1. Germline assignment: CDR1 SNHLY and CDR2 FYNNEI. J lost 4 bases, V lost 0 bases, and 6 bases had no gene match. The CDR3 is made up of 15 amino acids. The CDR3 sequence: CASSEARARGYEQYF. The CDR3 nucleotides read TGTGCCAGCAGTGAAGCACGGGCCAGGGGGTACGAGCAGTACTTC.

The chain links TRBV6-5 to TRBJ2-2; 9 nucleotides agree with TRBD1. There are 15 residues in the CDR3. Trimming removed 2 bases from V and 5 bases from J; junction bases left unmatched: 3. CDR1 and CDR2 (germline): MNHEY, SVGAGI. CDR3: CASSYAQGATGELFF. Written as DNA, the CDR3 is TGTGCCAGCAGTTACGCACAGGGGGCGACCGGGGAGCTGTTTTTT.